A single sample gave rise to the 27 T cell receptor beta chains below, sequenced in a study of T cell changes during pregnancy in multiple sclerosis. Generated by immunoSEQ multiplex PCR, the TCRdb table keeps only in-frame clones and is missing some. The data hold 52,000 or so clones, with about 90% observed a single time. Here the sequenced sample was CD4+ T cells from peripheral blood mononuclear cells, taken in the first trimester of pregnancy. The receptors stem from a female donor with multiple sclerosis, enrolled in a pregnancy study.

V and J are TRBV18 and TRBJ1-1; the D gene is possibly TRBD1 (5 bases). CDR1 and CDR2 from the germline V gene are KGHSH and LQKENI. The CDR3 runs to 13 residues. V lost 1 base and J 7 bases, leaving 10 bases between the germline ends. CDR3 DNA: TGTGCCAGCTCACCACGGCAGGGTGATGAAGCTTTCTTT. Amino acid sequence: CASSPRQGDEAFF.

This clone was observed a handful of times. The rearrangement joins TRBV12-5 to TRBJ2-1; D perhaps matches TRBD2 (6 bases). The CDR3 is 14 residues long. The ends were cut back, 2 bases at V and 4 bases at J, with 9 bases in the middle. Germline V gives CDR1 LGHNT, CDR2 FRNRAP. CDR3 coding DNA: TGTGCTAGTGGTTTGCCCCGGGGGTACAATGAGCAGTTCTTC. This codes for CASGLPRGYNEQFF.

V and J are TRBV5-6 and TRBJ2-3; TRBD1 might be the D (6 bases). Looked up from germline, CDR1 is SGHDT and CDR2 is YYEEEE. This CDR3 is built from 16 residues. V was pared by 0 bases and J by 0 bases, with 11 bases between. In DNA, the CDR3 is TGTGCCAGCAGCTTGGTGGGGGCTAGTAGCACAGATACGCAGTATTTT. Its translation: CASSLVGASSTDTQYF.

In the case of this clone: The conserved closing phenylalanine or tryptophan is absent in this CDR3, likely reflecting a read error. The chain recombines TRBV20-1 with TRBJ1-6, with D hard to call. Deletions cut 3 bases from V and 7 bases from J, with 4 bases between. Germline-derived CDR1 and CDR2 are DFQATT and SNEGSKA (reference sequence). This CDR3 comprises 11 residues. Here the CDR3 reads CSARRNSPLHL. For the CDR3, the DNA is TGCAGTGCTAGGCGAAATTCACCCCTCCACCTT.

The rearrangement uses TRBV7-9 and TRBJ2-7, with 9 bases matching TRBD2. The CDR3 sequence is 14 residues long. Losses at the gene ends were 4 bases for V and 7 bases for J; bases not matched to a gene: 8. CDR1 is SEHNR, CDR2 FQNEAQ, per germline (reference sequence). This chain's CDR3 is CASSSSGRYKEQYF. As DNA, the CDR3 is TGTGCCAGCAGCTCCAGCGGGAGGTATAAAGAGCAGTACTTC.

The chain couples TRBV2 to TRBJ2-3; perhaps TRBD1 as D (5 bases). Trimming removed 8 bases at V and 0 bases at J, with 18 bases between. Germline CDR1 and CDR2: SNHLY and FYNNEI. The CDR3 contains 16 residues. The CDR3 DNA sequence: TGTGCCAGCGACATCCAGGGCCAACTTAGCACAGATACGCAGTATTTT. It is translated as CASDIQGQLSTDTQYF.

The V call is TRBV6-1, the J call TRBJ1-4; D is uncertain. V was trimmed by 7 bases and J by 1 base, leaving 10 bases between them. The V gene's germline CDR1 is MNHNS and CDR2 SASEGT. CDR3 length: 14 residues. CDR3 protein: CASKFGRTNEKLFF. In nucleotides, the CDR3 is TGTGCCAGCAAGTTTGGCAGAACTAATGAAAAACTGTTTTTT.

This chain connects TRBV5-1 to TRBJ2-3, with D possibly TRBD1 on 7 matching bases. Germline loops: CDR1 SGHRS, CDR2 YFSETQ. This CDR3 has 16 residues. The V end was cut by 2 bases, the J end by 1 base, with 14 bases between. The CDR3 loop reads CASSFQGGRGTDTQYF. Written as DNA, the CDR3 is TGCGCCAGCAGCTTTCAGGGGGGCCGTGGCACAGATACGCAGTATTTT. Using reference TRBV5-1 and TRBJ2-3 for the parts outside the CDR3, the full variable domain is KAGVTQTPRYLIKTRGQQVTLSCSPISGHRSVSWYQQTPGQGLQFLFEYFSETQRNKGNFPGRFSGRQFSNSRSEMNVSTLELGDSALYLCASSFQGGRGTDTQYFGPGTRLTVL.

The chain recombines TRBV11-3 with TRBJ2-2; 10 bases map to TRBD1. With V trimmed by 4 bases and J by 5 bases, 7 bases remained unmatched. The CDR3 sequence is 16 residues long. Germline V gene lookup returns CDR1 SGHNT and CDR2 YENEEA. CDR3 amino acids: CASSSRRDRGTGELFF. The CDR3 DNA sequence: TGTGCCAGCAGCTCGCGCCGGGACAGGGGTACCGGGGAGCTGTTTTTT.

The chain couples TRBV7-3 to TRBJ2-1, with 8 bases matching TRBD1. The CDR3 is 17 residues long. V trimming: 2 bases; J trimming: 9 bases; junction bases outside the gene matches: 15. Per the germline V gene, CDR1 is SGHTA and CDR2 is FQGTGA. The CDR3 here is CASSLYVGRGRGVEQFF. The CDR3 nucleotides are TGTGCCAGCAGCTTATACGTCGGCAGGGGGCGTGGGGTTGAGCAGTTCTTC.

This clone was counted once. The V and J genes are TRBV7-2 and TRBJ1-3, with D possibly TRBD1 on 5 matching bases. The ends were cut back, 0 bases at V and 4 bases at J, with 7 bases in the middle. CDR1 SGHTA and CDR2 FQGNSA come from the germline V gene. This CDR3 region has 14 residues. CDR3 residues: CASSLAWTGNTIYF. In DNA, the CDR3 is TGTGCCAGCAGCTTAGCATGGACAGGAAACACCATATATTTT.

This clone was seen a single time. The rearrangement links TRBV2 to TRBJ2-2, with a weak D call TRBD2 (5 bases). Germline V gene data show CDR1 as SNHLY and CDR2 as FYNNEI. V lost 4 bases, J lost 0 bases, and 9 bases lay in between. This CDR3 is built from 15 residues. This chain's CDR3 is CASSAGLTNTGELFF. The CDR3 coding sequence is TGTGCCAGCAGTGCCGGACTGACGAACACCGGGGAGCTGTTTTTT. Based on the CDR3 plus reference TRBV2 and TRBJ2-2, the full variable domain is EPEVTQTPSHQVTQMGQEVILRCVPISNHLYFYWYRQILGQKVEFLVSFYNNEISEKSEIFDDQFSVERPDGSNFTLKIRSTKLEDSAMYFCASSAGLTNTGELFFGEGSRLTVL.

Worth noting for this clone: The sample contains more than one DNA sequence encoding this CDR3. CDR3 sequence: CASSLGGQGLADTIYF. CDR3 DNA: TGTGCCAGCAGCTTGGGGGGACAGGGTCTTGCGGACACCATATATTTT. V usage is TRBV5-6 and J usage is TRBJ1-3; 9 positions agree with TRBD1. The CDR3 consists of 16 residues. Germline CDR1 is SGHDT and CDR2 is YYEEEE. V lost 0 bases to trimming and J lost 8 bases; unmatched junction nucleotides: 9.

Here the CDR3 DNA reads TGTGCCAGCAGCTCCTCCAGGGGAGATACGCAGTATTTT. It codes for CASSSSRGDTQYF. The chain has TRBV9 and TRBJ2-3, with D tentatively TRBD1 (6 bases). This CDR3 is built from 13 residues. Germline values: CDR1 SGDLS, CDR2 YYNGEE. The V end was cut by 4 bases, the J end by 5 bases, with 11 bases between.

The chain employs TRBV2 and TRBJ2-2, with D unresolved. V shed 1 base and J shed 8 bases, with 14 bases lying between them. The CDR3 covers 15 residues. Germline-derived CDR1 and CDR2 are SNHLY and FYNNEI. The CDR3 nucleotides read TGTGCCAGCAGTGAAGACTCGCCTAGGAGTGGGGAGCTGTTTTTT. It is translated as CASSEDSPRSGELFF.

The chain is built from TRBV5-1 and TRBJ2-2, with TRBD2 matching 7 bases. Germline assignment: CDR1 SGHRS and CDR2 YFSETQ. Trimming took 2 bases from V and 0 from J; bases not matched to a gene: 1. The CDR3 sequence is 15 residues long. The CDR3 protein is CASSFGGSNTGELFF. The DNA for the CDR3 is TGCGCCAGCAGCTTCGGGGGGTCGAACACCGGGGAGCTGTTTTTT.

The chain couples TRBV19 to TRBJ2-2, with 7 nucleotides matching TRBD1. Germline assignment: CDR1 LNHDA and CDR2 SQIVND (reference sequence). The CDR3 contains 14 residues. V gave up 8 bases and J gave up 6 bases; unmatched junction bases: 9. The CDR3 is CASALDRAAGELFF. In nucleotides, the CDR3 is TGTGCCAGTGCTCTCGACAGGGCTGCCGGGGAGCTGTTTTTT.

The J gene is TRBJ1-2, the V gene TRBV18, with D unclear. With 6 bases removed from V and 0 bases from J, the gap between germline ends came to 11 bases. CDR3 length: 14 residues. Germline lookup yields CDR1 KGHSH and CDR2 LQKENI. CDR3 nucleotide sequence: TGTGCCAGCTCCCCGACCGGGGCTAACTATGGCTACACCTTC. It encodes CASSPTGANYGYTF.

V usage is TRBV28 and J usage is TRBJ2-3; D is possibly TRBD2 (6 bases). Germline CDR1 is MDHEN and CDR2 is SYDVKM. This CDR3 contains 14 residues. V shed 2 bases and J shed 0 bases, with 6 bases lying between them. The CDR3 reads CASSLAGSTDTQYF. CDR3 in DNA: TGTGCCAGCAGTTTAGCGGGAAGCACAGATACGCAGTATTTT.

This rearrangement joins TRBV23-1 to TRBJ2-6; 7 bases are shared with TRBD2. TRBV23-1 is classed as an ORF, of uncertain function. After removal of 1 base from V and 2 bases from J, the junction contained 14 bases not matched to a gene. The CDR3 covers 20 residues. CDR3 sequence (DNA): TGCGCCAGCAGTCAATGTCTCTCCCCAGCGGGAAATGCTGGGGCCAACGTCCTGACTTTC. This translates into CASSQCLSPAGNAGANVLTF.

V and J are TRBV7-2 and TRBJ2-7, with TRBD1 matching 9 bases. J was trimmed by 1 base and V by 3 bases; bases with no gene match: 4. The germline gives CDR1 SGHTA, CDR2 FQGNSA. This CDR3 is built from 15 residues. The CDR3 nucleotides are TGTGCCAGCAGCTTGGGGACAGGGCTTTCCTACGAGCAGTACTTC. Its protein is CASSLGTGLSYEQYF.

This chain links TRBV29-1 with TRBJ2-5, with D possibly being TRBD2 (5 bases). The length of the CDR3 is 13 residues. Germline V gene data show CDR1 as SQVTM and CDR2 as ANQGSEA. The ends were cut back, 5 bases at V and 0 bases at J, with 10 bases in the middle. For the CDR3, the DNA is TGCAGCGTTCTGAGGGTTCACCAAGAGACCCAGTACTTC. Translation: CSVLRVHQETQYF. Variable domain in full (rest from reference TRBV29-1 and TRBJ2-5): SAVISQKPSRDICQRGTSLTIQCQVDSQVTMMFWYRQQPGQSLTLIATANQGSEATYESGFVIDKFPISRPNLTFSTLTVSNMSPEDSSIYLCSVLRVHQETQYFGPGTRLLVL.

This rearrangement joins TRBV6-6 to TRBJ1-1, with TRBD1 matching over 11 bases. Trimming took 4 bases from V and 8 from J; bases not matched to a gene: 3. CDR1 is MNHNY, CDR2 SVGAGI, per germline (reference sequence). This CDR3 comprises 13 residues. CDR3 sequence: CASSFRDRGEAFF. DNA for the CDR3: TGTGCCAGCAGTTTCCGGGACAGGGGGGAAGCTTTCTTT.

The chain carries TRBV30 and TRBJ1-4, with D perhaps matching TRBD1 (5 bases). Trimming left V 3 bases short and J 8 bases short, with 16 bases between. Looked up from germline, CDR1 is GTSNPN and CDR2 is SVGIG (reference sequence). There are 14 residues in the CDR3. This CDR3 reads CAWRLGTGREKLFF. CDR3 DNA sequence: TGTGCCTGGAGATTAGGCACAGGACGCGAAAAACTGTTTTTT.

This chain joins TRBV19 and TRBJ2-7; TRBD1 matches at 7 bases. CDR1 is LNHDA, CDR2 SQIVND, per germline (reference sequence). The CDR3 length is 14 residues. Trimming at V came to 6 bases and at J to 2 bases, leaving 7 bases not matched to a gene. CDR3 protein: CASSLYRGTYEQYF. CDR3 nucleotide sequence: TGTGCCAGTAGCCTCTACAGGGGAACCTACGAGCAGTACTTC.

This rearrangement joins TRBV9 to TRBJ2-7; no reliable D call. Trimming cost V 6 bases and J 0 bases, with 13 bases left between them. Germline V gives CDR1 SGDLS, CDR2 YYNGEE. CDR3 size: 14 residues. The chain's CDR3 is CASITIDHSYEQYF. The CDR3 nucleotides read TGTGCCAGCATAACGATAGATCACTCCTACGAGCAGTACTTC.

The genes are TRBV5-6 and TRBJ2-5; TRBD2 matches at 9 bases. This CDR3 region has 16 residues. The V segment lost 3 bases and the J segment 7 bases; nucleotides outside the gene matches: 13. Germline assignment: CDR1 SGHDT and CDR2 YYEEEE. The CDR3 loop is CASSSNSGRLKGTQYF. The CDR3 DNA sequence: TGTGCCAGCAGCTCAAATAGCGGGAGACTGAAGGGGACCCAGTACTTC. Together with reference TRBV5-6 and TRBJ2-5, the CDR3 gives the full variable domain: DAGVTQSPTHLIKTRGQQVTLRCSPKSGHDTVSWYQQALGQGPQFIFQYYEEEERQRGNFPDRFSGHQFPNYSSELNVNALLLGDSALYLCASSSNSGRLKGTQYFGPGTRLLVL.